This TCR beta chain was documented in a study of T cells after somatic rescue of genetic block. Trimming stripped 4 bases from V and 2 bases from J, with 12 bases between. Germline values: CDR1 LGHNA, CDR2 YSLEER. The CDR3 extends over 14 amino acids. TCRdb's copy holds only in-frame clones and misses some; the assay was immunoSEQ multiplex PCR. The repertoire holds some 8,000 clones, with 65% to 90% as singletons. This clonotype was sampled from a boy between 10 and 17 years old. Sequenced input: peripheral blood mononuclear cells (PBMCs). The J gene is TRBJ2-7, the V gene TRBV4-3; D is uncertain. DNA for the CDR3: TGCGCCAGCAGCCCCAGGTTAGGAGCCTACGAGCAGTACTTC. This sequence encodes CASSPRLGAYEQYF.